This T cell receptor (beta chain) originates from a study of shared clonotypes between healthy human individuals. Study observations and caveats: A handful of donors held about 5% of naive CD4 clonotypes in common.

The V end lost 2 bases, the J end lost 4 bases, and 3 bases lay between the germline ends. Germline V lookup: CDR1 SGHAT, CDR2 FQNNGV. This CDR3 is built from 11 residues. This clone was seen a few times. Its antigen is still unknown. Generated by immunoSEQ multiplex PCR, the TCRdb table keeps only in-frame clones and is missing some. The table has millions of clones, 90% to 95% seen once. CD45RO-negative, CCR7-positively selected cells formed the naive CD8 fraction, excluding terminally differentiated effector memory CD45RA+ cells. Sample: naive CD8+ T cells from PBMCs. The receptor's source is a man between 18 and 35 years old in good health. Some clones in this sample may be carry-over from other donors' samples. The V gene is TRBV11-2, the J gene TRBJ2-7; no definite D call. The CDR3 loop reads CASSLQYEQYF. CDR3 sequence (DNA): TGTGCCAGCAGCTTACAGTACGAGCAGTACTTC.